These T cell receptor beta chains were read from a single sample in a study of T-cell memory formation after mild COVID-19. TCRdb re-called the 5' RACE reads with MiXCR, one entry per CDR3 protein. The sample lists about 82,000 distinct CDR3 sequences; about 13% were seen once. The source material was PBMCs or a T cell subset sorted from them (not recorded which). These receptors all stem from an adult woman who had mild COVID-19 (a few samples of this study predate the infection). Cell type and time point are not known. Each CDR3 is given with its conserved first and last residue. Clone sizes are given selectively: once, few, many, or a class where the clone is expanded.

j_call: TRBJ1-5
clone_size: few
v_call: TRBV6-2/TRBV6-3
cdr3_aa: CASRTTGEVQPQHF

j_call: TRBJ2-5
clone_size: -
v_call: TRBV7-6
cdr3_aa: CASAISGQETQYF

j_call: TRBJ2-3
clone_size: -
v_call: TRBV7-2
cdr3_aa: CASSVFSGGGDTQYF

j_call: TRBJ2-5
clone_size: -
v_call: TRBV7-9
cdr3_aa: CASSLAVGETQYF

j_call: TRBJ2-1
clone_size: many
v_call: TRBV6-2/TRBV6-3
cdr3_aa: CASSYSGLAGDDEQFF

j_call: TRBJ2-4
clone_size: -
v_call: TRBV7-8
cdr3_aa: CASSLGAGLAGDEYF

j_call: TRBJ1-1
clone_size: -
v_call: TRBV9
cdr3_aa: CASSVTGGGTEAFF

j_call: TRBJ2-7
clone_size: many
v_call: TRBV4-1
cdr3_aa: CASSQAGRGRYEQYF

j_call: TRBJ2-7
clone_size: few
v_call: TRBV29-1
cdr3_aa: CSVAPGLSYEQYF

j_call: TRBJ2-2
clone_size: few
v_call: TRBV7-9
cdr3_aa: CASPRGANTGELFF

j_call: TRBJ2-7
clone_size: many
v_call: TRBV29-1
cdr3_aa: CSVARQGVSYEQYF

j_call: TRBJ2-3
clone_size: few
v_call: TRBV9
cdr3_aa: CASSVDGLAGYTDTQYF

j_call: TRBJ2-5
clone_size: few
v_call: TRBV12-3/TRBV12-4
cdr3_aa: CASSKKTGTAQETQYF

j_call: TRBJ1-2
clone_size: many
v_call: TRBV20-1
cdr3_aa: CSARDFVGSRGYTF

j_call: TRBJ2-7
clone_size: few
v_call: TRBV5-1
cdr3_aa: CARDRSGSYEQYF

j_call: TRBJ2-7
clone_size: many
v_call: TRBV18
cdr3_aa: CASSPGPYEQYF

j_call: TRBJ2-7
clone_size: -
v_call: TRBV12-3/TRBV12-4
cdr3_aa: CASSWKPSDEQYF

j_call: TRBJ2-5
clone_size: -
v_call: TRBV11-2
cdr3_aa: CASSLVTSGRETQYF

j_call: TRBJ2-7
clone_size: few
v_call: TRBV15
cdr3_aa: CATSRARGGYSYEQYF

j_call: TRBJ2-3
clone_size: few
v_call: TRBV9
cdr3_aa: CASSVDSGGHHFLSQYF

j_call: TRBJ2-7
clone_size: few
v_call: TRBV5-6
cdr3_aa: CASNLGQASSYEQYF

j_call: TRBJ2-7
clone_size: few
v_call: TRBV20-1
cdr3_aa: CSAPSGSYYEQYF

j_call: TRBJ1-2
clone_size: -
v_call: TRBV10-3
cdr3_aa: CAISDPGQERTF

j_call: TRBJ2-7
clone_size: few
v_call: TRBV6-6
cdr3_aa: CASSPLGAGDYEQYF

j_call: TRBJ1-2
clone_size: -
v_call: TRBV15
cdr3_aa: CATSRDLPDRPYGYTF

j_call: TRBJ1-1
clone_size: -
v_call: TRBV5-6
cdr3_aa: CASSLHHSTEAFF

j_call: TRBJ2-7
clone_size: -
v_call: TRBV4-1
cdr3_aa: CASSPGPTLIDEQYF

j_call: TRBJ2-2
clone_size: few
v_call: TRBV7-9
cdr3_aa: CASSLESGAGELFF

j_call: TRBJ2-7
clone_size: few
v_call: TRBV15
cdr3_aa: CATSRDRLAGAVYNEQYF

j_call: TRBJ1-2
clone_size: -
v_call: TRBV12-3/TRBV12-4
cdr3_aa: CASTRDRDGYTF

j_call: TRBJ2-1
clone_size: few
v_call: TRBV5-1
cdr3_aa: CASSQFPNEQFF

j_call: TRBJ2-5
clone_size: -
v_call: TRBV12-3/TRBV12-4
cdr3_aa: CASSSLPRREVRETQYF